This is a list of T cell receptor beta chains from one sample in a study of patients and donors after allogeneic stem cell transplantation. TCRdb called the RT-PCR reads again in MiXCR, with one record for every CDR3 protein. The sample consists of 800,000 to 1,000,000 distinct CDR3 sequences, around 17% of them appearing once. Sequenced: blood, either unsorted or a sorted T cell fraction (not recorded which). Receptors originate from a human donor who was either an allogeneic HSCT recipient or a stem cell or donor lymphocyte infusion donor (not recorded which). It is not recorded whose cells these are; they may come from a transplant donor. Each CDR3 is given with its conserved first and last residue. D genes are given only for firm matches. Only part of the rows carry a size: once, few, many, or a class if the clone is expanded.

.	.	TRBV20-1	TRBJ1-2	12	TGCAGTGCTAGCCCGGGGTCTACGATCTACACCTTC	CSASPGSTIYTF
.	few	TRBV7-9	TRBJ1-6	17	TGTGCCAGCAGCCCCGAGGGCGTGAGCTCCTATAATTCACCCCTCCACTTT	CASSPEGVSSYNSPLHF
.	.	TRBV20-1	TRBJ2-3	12	TGCAGTGCTAGAGATGCGGGGGATACGCAGTATTTT	CSARDAGDTQYF
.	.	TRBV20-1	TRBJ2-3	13	TGCAGTGCCCGTTTGGATGGAGGAGATACGCAGTATTTT	CSARLDGGDTQYF
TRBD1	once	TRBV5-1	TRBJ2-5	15	TGCGCCAGCAGCTCGACAGGGTGGGGGCAAGAGACCCAGTACTTC	CASSSTGWGQETQYF
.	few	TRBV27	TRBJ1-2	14	TGTGCCAGCAGTTTCGGGGGACACCTCGGCGGCTACACCTTC	CASSFGGHLGGYTF
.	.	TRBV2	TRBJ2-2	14	TGTGCCAGCAGATTGACACAAAACACCGGGGAGCTGTTTTTT	CASRLTQNTGELFF
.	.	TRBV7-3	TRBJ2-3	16	TGTGCCAGCAGCTTAGGCGAGGGAAATTGGGCAGATACGCAGTATTTT	CASSLGEGNWADTQYF
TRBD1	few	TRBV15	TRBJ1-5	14	TGTGCCACCAGAGAGGACAGGGTCAATCAGCCCCAGCATTTT	CATREDRVNQPQHF
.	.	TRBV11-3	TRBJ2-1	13	TGTGCCAGCAGCGACGACCGTTCCAATGAGCAGTTCTTC	CASSDDRSNEQFF
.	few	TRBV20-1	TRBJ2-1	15	TGCAGTGCTAGAGAGTTCGTTAGCTCCTACAATGAGCAGTTCTTC	CSAREFVSSYNEQFF
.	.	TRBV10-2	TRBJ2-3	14	TGCGCCAGCAAAGTAATTTCTAGCACAGATACGCAGTATTTT	CASKVISSTDTQYF
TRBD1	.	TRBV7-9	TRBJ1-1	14	TGTGCCAGCAGCCACCGGGACAGGCCTACTGAAGCTTTCTTT	CASSHRDRPTEAFF
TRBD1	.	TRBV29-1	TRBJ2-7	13	TGCAGCGTTGGGGACAGGGTAGTCCACGAGCAGTACTTC	CSVGDRVVHEQYF
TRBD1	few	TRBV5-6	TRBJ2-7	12	TGTGCCAGCAGCTTCGGACAGGGGGAGCAGTACTTC	CASSFGQGEQYF
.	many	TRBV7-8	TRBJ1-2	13	TGTGCCAGCAGCTTAATAAATAACTATGGCTACACCTTC	CASSLINNYGYTF
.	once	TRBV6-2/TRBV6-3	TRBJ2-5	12	TGTGCCAGCAGCCCCGCATCGCGGACCCAGTACTTC	CASSPASRTQYF